This passage covers 22 T cell receptor beta chains from one sample sequenced in a study of CD8 T cells in Susac syndrome. RNA in amounts of roughly 0.5 to 1 ug was reverse transcribed with random hexamers. From the immunoSEQ multiplex PCR reads, TCRdb called clonotypes with MiXCR, one entry per CDR3 protein. The sample yields 400,000 or so distinct CDR3 sequences, approximately 89% seen once. The sequenced material came from CD8+ T cells from PBMCs. Receptor source: a human donor with multiple sclerosis.

The chain recombines TRBV14 with TRBJ2-1, with TRBD2 as a possible D gene (5 bases). Trimming stripped 5 bases from V and 0 bases from J, with 11 bases between. The CDR3 is 15 amino acids. Germline CDR1 is SGHDN and CDR2 is FVKESK. DNA of the CDR3: TGTGCCAGCAGCTCGGACTGGAACTCCTACAATGAGCAGTTCTTC. It specifies CASSSDWNSYNEQFF. The whole variable domain, filled in from reference TRBV14 and TRBJ2-1, reads EAGVTQFPSHSVIEKGQTVTLRCDPISGHDNLYWYRRVMGKEIKFLLHFVKESKQDESGMPNNRFLAERTGGTYSTLKVQPAELEDSGVYFCASSSDWNSYNEQFFGPGTRLTVL.

The J gene is TRBJ1-6, the V gene TRBV15; no reliable D call. With 0 bases removed from V and 1 base from J, the gap between germline ends came to 10 bases. The CDR3 extends over 17 amino acids. Germline CDR1 reads LNHNV; CDR2 reads YYDKDF (reference sequence). The CDR3 DNA is TGTGCCACCAGCAGAGATCCCAGCAGGTCCTATAATTCACCCCTCCACTTT. Amino acid sequence: CATSRDPSRSYNSPLHF. Complete variable domain (other parts from reference TRBV15 and TRBJ1-6): DAMVIQNPRYQVTQFGKPVTLSCSQTLNHNVMYWYQQKSSQAPKLLFHYYDKDFNNEADTPDNFQSRRPNTSFCFLDIRSPGLGDTAMYLCATSRDPSRSYNSPLHFGNGTRLTVT.

The CDR3 DNA is TGCAGTGCTGGTTCGGGGGGCCCCTACAATGAGCAGTTCTTC. It codes for CSAGSGGPYNEQFF. The chain recombines TRBV20-1 with TRBJ2-1, with D possibly matching TRBD2 (7 bases). Trimming shortened V by 5 bases and J by 2 bases, and 13 bases separated the two germline ends. The CDR3 totals 14 residues. Per germline, CDR1 DFQATT and CDR2 SNEGSKA (reference sequence).

The chain carries TRBV27 and TRBJ2-2, with D perhaps TRBD2 (6 bases). The CDR3 covers 15 residues. Germline V gives CDR1 MNHEY, CDR2 SMNVEV (reference sequence). Trimming took off 3 bases at V and 5 bases at J, with 13 bases between the two ends. The CDR3: CASSFYGSGTGELFF. The CDR3 nucleotides are TGTGCCAGCAGTTTCTACGGGAGCGGTACCGGGGAGCTGTTTTTT.

This chain links TRBV27 with TRBJ2-1; 13 nucleotides match TRBD2. The CDR3 runs 16 residues. The V and J ends lost 8 bases and 0 bases, in that order; junction bases with no gene match: 4. CDR1 is MNHEY and CDR2 is SMNVEV in the germline V gene (reference sequence). CDR3 bases: TGTGCCAGCGGGGGACTAGCGGGGCGCTCCTACAATGAGCAGTTCTTC. It codes for CASGGLAGRSYNEQFF.

The chain is built from TRBV5-1 and TRBJ2-7; 9 bases align to TRBD2. The CDR3 runs to 14 residues. The trim removed 1 base at V and 3 bases at J, leaving 2 bases unmatched. The germline gives CDR1 SGHRS, CDR2 YFSETQ. CDR3 amino acids: CASSLSSGVYEQYF. DNA of the CDR3: TGCGCCAGCAGCTTGTCTAGCGGGGTCTACGAGCAGTACTTC. The full variable domain, its missing parts supplied by reference TRBV5-1 and TRBJ2-7, is KAGVTQTPRYLIKTRGQQVTLSCSPISGHRSVSWYQQTPGQGLQFLFEYFSETQRNKGNFPGRFSGRQFSNSRSEMNVSTLELGDSALYLCASSLSSGVYEQYFGPGTRLTVT.

The sample holds a few counts of this clonotype. The V call is TRBV11-2, the J call TRBJ2-7; 7 bases are shared with TRBD2. The J segment lost 2 bases and the V segment lost 3 bases, leaving 7 bases of the junction unmatched. The CDR3 length is 15 residues. Per the germline V gene, CDR1 is SGHAT and CDR2 is FQNNGV. The chain's CDR3 is CASSFALAETYEQYF. The CDR3 DNA reads as TGTGCCAGCAGCTTCGCGCTAGCGGAGACCTACGAGCAGTACTTC.

The V call is TRBV4-1, the J call TRBJ2-3; the D is unclear. With 5 bases removed from V and 2 bases from J, the gap between germline ends came to 23 bases. CDR3 length equals 18 residues. In germline, CDR1 is MGHRA, CDR2 YSYEKL. The CDR3 DNA reads as TGCGCCAGCAGCTCAAGAGGCAGAACTATCCGACTCACAGATACGCAGTATTTT. The encoded protein is CASSSRGRTIRLTDTQYF.

This rearrangement joins TRBV7-2 to TRBJ2-1; TRBD1 might be the D (5 bases). V lost 6 bases to trimming and J lost 5 bases, with 17 bases between them. The CDR3 is 15 residues long. Germline V CDR1 and CDR2: SGHTA, FQGNSA. The CDR3 sequence: CASSFWAGINNEQFF. The DNA of the CDR3 is TGTGCCAGCAGTTTTTGGGCAGGGATTAACAATGAGCAGTTCTTC.

V usage is TRBV7-9 and J usage is TRBJ2-1; D is perhaps TRBD1 (6 bases). The CDR3 is made up of 14 amino acids. With 10 bases removed from V and 0 bases from J, the gap between germline ends came to 13 bases. CDR1 and CDR2 from the germline V gene are SEHNR and FQNEAQ (reference sequence). The CDR3 sequence is CAILGASSYNEQFF. CDR3 bases: TGTGCCATCTTGGGGGCCAGCTCCTACAATGAGCAGTTCTTC.

V is TRBV12-3 or TRBV12-4 and J is TRBJ2-6; the D gene is possibly TRBD2 (5 bases). Deletions cut 0 bases from V and 2 bases from J, with 11 bases between. CDR3 length equals 17 residues. The CDR3 nucleotides are TGTGCCAGCAGTTTAGCGCTCGAGGGCGCTGGGGCCAACGTCCTGACTTTC. This encodes CASSLALEGAGANVLTF.

The J gene is TRBJ2-7, the V gene TRBV29-1, with TRBD1 identical over 9 bases. V lost 7 bases to trimming and J lost 0 bases; unmatched junction nucleotides: 4. Germline loops: CDR1 SQVTM, CDR2 ANQGSEA. The CDR3 runs 13 residues. CDR3 DNA sequence: TGCAGCGCTCTGACAGGGGGCTCCTACGAGCAGTACTTC. Protein product: CSALTGGSYEQYF.

This chain connects TRBV28 to TRBJ2-7, with 7 positions matching TRBD1. The CDR3 consists of 14 residues. Unmatched junction bases numbered 6, after V lost 7 bases and J lost 0 bases. Germline V CDR1 and CDR2: MDHEN, SYDVKM. CDR3 DNA sequence: TGTGCCAGCACCGTGACAGGGAGCTCCTACGAGCAGTACTTC. Translating it yields CASTVTGSSYEQYF.

CDR3 residues: CASSPRESQETQYF. CDR3 sequence (DNA): TGTGCCAGCAGTCCGCGGGAGAGTCAAGAGACCCAGTACTTC. The V call is TRBV28, the J call TRBJ2-5; TRBD2 matches at 7 bases. V dropped 5 bases and J dropped 2; count of bases not matched to a gene: 5. Germline CDR1 reads MDHEN; CDR2 reads SYDVKM. CDR3 length equals 14 residues.

The chain employs TRBV12-3 or TRBV12-4 and TRBJ2-5; unclear D gene. V lost 1 base to trimming and J lost 1 base, with 7 bases between them. The CDR3 is 14 amino acids. The CDR3 loop is CASSLELIQETQYF. The CDR3 DNA reads TGTGCCAGCAGTTTAGAATTGATCCAAGAGACCCAGTACTTC.

This clonotype has more than one count but fewer than ten. The chain joins TRBV29-1 to TRBJ2-7; D unclear. The CDR3 is 12 amino acids. The ends were cut back, 0 bases at V and 4 bases at J, with 7 bases in the middle. The V gene's germline CDR1 is SQVTM and CDR2 ANQGSEA. The CDR3 DNA reads TGCAGCGTTGAAGAAATAGGGTACGAGCAGTACTTC. Its translation: CSVEEIGYEQYF.

The DNA for the CDR3 is TGCGCCAGCAGCCAAGAGGTAGCCAGCCAAGAGACCCAGTACTTC. Translation: CASSQEVASQETQYF. This sequence joins TRBV4-1 and TRBJ2-5; no clear D gene. The germline V gene encodes CDR1 MGHRA and CDR2 YSYEKL. This CDR3 has 15 amino acids. V lost 0 bases and J 1 base, leaving 9 bases between the germline ends.

The V call is TRBV30, the J call TRBJ1-3; the D gene is possibly TRBD1 (6 bases). Germline loops: CDR1 GTSNPN, CDR2 SVGIG (reference sequence). The CDR3 length is 14 residues. V shed 5 bases and J shed 0 bases, with 11 bases lying between them. This chain's CDR3 is CAWWDTNSGNTIYF. The CDR3, as DNA: TGTGCCTGGTGGGACACCAACTCTGGAAACACCATATATTTT.

V usage is TRBV4-1 and J usage is TRBJ1-1; D ambiguous. Trimming removed 0 bases at V and 0 bases at J, with 11 bases between. The CDR3 is made up of 16 amino acids. Germline V gives CDR1 MGHRA, CDR2 YSYEKL. CDR3 DNA sequence: TGCGCCAGCAGCCAAGATCCAGGAACCATGAACACTGAAGCTTTCTTT. Encoded protein: CASSQDPGTMNTEAFF.

The rearrangement uses TRBV4-1 and TRBJ1-3; D unclear. V was cut by 3 bases and J by 2 bases, with 11 bases left in between. The germline V gene encodes CDR1 MGHRA and CDR2 YSYEKL. This CDR3 is built from 15 residues. In DNA form, the CDR3 reads TGCGCCAGCAGCCACCTCCTAGAGGCTGGAAACACCATATATTTT. The encoded protein is CASSHLLEAGNTIYF.

V gene TRBV5-4 combines with J gene TRBJ2-2, with TRBD1 identical over 12 bases. The CDR3 length is 15 residues. V lost 7 bases and J lost 4; bases outside the gene matches: 5. Germline-derived CDR1 and CDR2 are SGHNT and YYREEE (reference sequence). The CDR3 sequence: CASGDRGHGTGELFF. The CDR3 DNA reads TGTGCCAGCGGGGACAGGGGGCATGGCACCGGGGAGCTGTTTTTT.

V is TRBV14 and J is TRBJ1-1, with D perhaps TRBD1 (5 bases). The CDR3 spans 17 residues. Trimming cost V 10 bases and J 2 bases, with 26 bases left between them. The germline V gene encodes CDR1 SGHDN and CDR2 FVKESK. The CDR3 nucleotides are TGTGCCATCGAAAGGAGGGATCGGTCAGGGCGAAACACTGAAGCTTTCTTT. Amino acid sequence: CAIERRDRSGRNTEAFF. Supplemented by reference TRBV14 and TRBJ1-1, the full variable domain reads EAGVTQFPSHSVIEKGQTVTLRCDPISGHDNLYWYRRVMGKEIKFLLHFVKESKQDESGMPNNRFLAERTGGTYSTLKVQPAELEDSGVYFCAIERRDRSGRNTEAFFGQGTRLTVV.